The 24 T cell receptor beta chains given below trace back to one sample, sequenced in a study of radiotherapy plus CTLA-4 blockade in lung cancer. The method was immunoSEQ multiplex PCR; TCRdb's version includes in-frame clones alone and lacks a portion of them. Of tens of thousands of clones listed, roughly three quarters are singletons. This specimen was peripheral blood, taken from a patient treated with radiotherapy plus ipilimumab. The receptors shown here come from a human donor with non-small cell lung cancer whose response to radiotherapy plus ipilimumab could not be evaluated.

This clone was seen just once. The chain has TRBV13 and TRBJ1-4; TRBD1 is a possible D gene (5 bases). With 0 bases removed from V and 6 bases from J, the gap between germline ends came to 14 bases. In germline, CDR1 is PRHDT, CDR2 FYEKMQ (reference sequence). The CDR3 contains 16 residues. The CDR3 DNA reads TGTGCCAGCAGCTTAGGAGCCGGGGGTCCTTATGAAAAACTGTTTTTT. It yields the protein CASSLGAGGPYEKLFF. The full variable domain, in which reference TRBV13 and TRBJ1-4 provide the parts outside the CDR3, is AAGVIQSPRHLIKEKRETATLKCYPIPRHDTVYWYQQGPGQDPQFLISFYEKMQSDKGSIPDRFSAQQFSDYHSELNMSSLELGDSALYFCASSLGAGGPYEKLFFGSGTQLSVL.

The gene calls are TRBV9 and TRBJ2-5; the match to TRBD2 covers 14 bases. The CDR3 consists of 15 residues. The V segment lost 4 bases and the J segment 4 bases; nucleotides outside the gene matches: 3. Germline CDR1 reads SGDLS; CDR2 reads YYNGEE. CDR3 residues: CASSPGTSGGETQYF. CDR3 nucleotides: TGTGCCAGCAGCCCCGGGACTAGCGGGGGAGAGACCCAGTACTTC.

CDR3 loop: CASSPREGQEITGELFF. Written as DNA, the CDR3 is TGTGCCAGCAGCCCCCGAGAGGGACAGGAGATCACCGGGGAGCTGTTTTTT. The V and J genes are TRBV9 and TRBJ2-2; the match to TRBD1 covers 8 bases. Germline CDR1 is SGDLS and CDR2 is YYNGEE. Germline trimming cut 4 bases from V and 4 bases from J; bases unmatched to any gene: 12. The CDR3 covers 17 residues. The full variable domain, its missing parts supplied by reference TRBV9 and TRBJ2-2, is DSGVTQTPKHLITATGQRVTLRCSPRSGDLSVYWYQQSLDQGLQFLIQYYNGEERAKGNILERFSAQQFPDLHSELNLSSLELGDSALYFCASSPREGQEITGELFFGEGSRLTVL.

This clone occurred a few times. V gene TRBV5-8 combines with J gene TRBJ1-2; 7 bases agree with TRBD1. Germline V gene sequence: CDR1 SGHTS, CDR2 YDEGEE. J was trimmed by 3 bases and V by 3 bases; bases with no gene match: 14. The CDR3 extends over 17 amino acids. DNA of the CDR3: TGTGCCAGCAGCTCAAAATACCGGGACAGAATCGACTATGGCTACACCTTC. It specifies CASSSKYRDRIDYGYTF.

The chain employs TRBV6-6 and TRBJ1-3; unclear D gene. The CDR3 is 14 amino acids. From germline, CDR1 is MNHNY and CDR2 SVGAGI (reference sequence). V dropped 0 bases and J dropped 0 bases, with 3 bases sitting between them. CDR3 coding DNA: TGTGCCAGCAGTTACTCGGCCTCTGGAAACACCATATATTTT. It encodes CASSYSASGNTIYF.

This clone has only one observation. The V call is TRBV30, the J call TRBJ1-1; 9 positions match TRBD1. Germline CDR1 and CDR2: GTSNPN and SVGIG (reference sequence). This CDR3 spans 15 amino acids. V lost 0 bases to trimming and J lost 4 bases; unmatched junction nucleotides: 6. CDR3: CAWSVWDRDSTEAFF. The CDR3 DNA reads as TGTGCCTGGAGTGTATGGGACAGGGATTCCACTGAAGCTTTCTTT.

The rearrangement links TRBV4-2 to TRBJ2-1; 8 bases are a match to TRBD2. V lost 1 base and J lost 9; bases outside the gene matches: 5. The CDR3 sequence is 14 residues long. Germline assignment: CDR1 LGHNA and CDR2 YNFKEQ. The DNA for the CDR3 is TGTGCCAGCAGCCAAGTTGCGGGGGGAGGTGAGCAGTTCTTC. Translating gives CASSQVAGGGEQFF.

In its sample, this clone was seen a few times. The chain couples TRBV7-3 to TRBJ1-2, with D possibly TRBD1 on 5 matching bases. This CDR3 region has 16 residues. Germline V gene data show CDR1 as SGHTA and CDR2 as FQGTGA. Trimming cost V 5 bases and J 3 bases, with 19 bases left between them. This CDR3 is CASSAGGSIVDYGYTF. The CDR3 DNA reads TGTGCCAGCAGCGCCGGGGGGTCTATCGTAGACTATGGCTACACCTTC.

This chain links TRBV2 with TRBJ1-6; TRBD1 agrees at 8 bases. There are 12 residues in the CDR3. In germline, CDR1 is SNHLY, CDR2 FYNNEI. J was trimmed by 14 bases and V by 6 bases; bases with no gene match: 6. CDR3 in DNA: TGTGCCAGCAGGGAGGACAGGGTCACCCTCCACTTT. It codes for CASREDRVTLHF. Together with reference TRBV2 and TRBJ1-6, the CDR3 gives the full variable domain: EPEVTQTPSHQVTQMGQEVILRCVPISNHLYFYWYRQILGQKVEFLVSFYNNEISEKSEIFDDQFSVERPDGSNFTLKIRSTKLEDSAMYFCASREDRVTLHFGNGTRLTVT.

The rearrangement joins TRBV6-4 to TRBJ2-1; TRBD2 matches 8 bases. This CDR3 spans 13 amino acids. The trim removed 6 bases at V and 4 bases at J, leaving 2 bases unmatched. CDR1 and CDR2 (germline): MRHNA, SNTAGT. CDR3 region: CASSSGRYNEQFF. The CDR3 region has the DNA TGTGCCAGCAGCAGCGGGAGATACAATGAGCAGTTCTTC.

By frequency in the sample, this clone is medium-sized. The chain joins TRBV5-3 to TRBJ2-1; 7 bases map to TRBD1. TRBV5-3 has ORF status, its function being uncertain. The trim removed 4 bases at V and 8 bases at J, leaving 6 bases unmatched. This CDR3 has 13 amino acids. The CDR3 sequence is CARSPDRRHEQFF. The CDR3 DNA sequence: TGTGCCAGAAGCCCGGACAGGCGCCATGAGCAGTTCTTC.

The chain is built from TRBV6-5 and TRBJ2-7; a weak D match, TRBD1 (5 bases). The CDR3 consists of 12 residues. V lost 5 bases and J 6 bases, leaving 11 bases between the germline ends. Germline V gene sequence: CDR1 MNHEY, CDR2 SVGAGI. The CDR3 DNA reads TGTGCCAGCAGTCAGCCCCAGGGCGAGCAGTACTTC. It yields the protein CASSQPQGEQYF.

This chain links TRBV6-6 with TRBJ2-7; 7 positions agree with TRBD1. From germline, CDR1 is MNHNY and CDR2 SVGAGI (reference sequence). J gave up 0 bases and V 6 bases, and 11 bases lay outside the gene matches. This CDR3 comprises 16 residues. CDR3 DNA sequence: TGTGCCAGCAGCTCTCTTGGACAGGCAGCCTCCTACGAGCAGTACTTC. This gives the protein CASSSLGQAASYEQYF.

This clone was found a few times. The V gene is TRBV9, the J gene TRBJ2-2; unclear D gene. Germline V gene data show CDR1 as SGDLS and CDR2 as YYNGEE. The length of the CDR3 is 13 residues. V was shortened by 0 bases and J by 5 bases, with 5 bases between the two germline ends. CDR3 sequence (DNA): TGTGCCAGCAGCGTAGTGGAGACCGGGGAGCTGTTTTTT. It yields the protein CASSVVETGELFF.

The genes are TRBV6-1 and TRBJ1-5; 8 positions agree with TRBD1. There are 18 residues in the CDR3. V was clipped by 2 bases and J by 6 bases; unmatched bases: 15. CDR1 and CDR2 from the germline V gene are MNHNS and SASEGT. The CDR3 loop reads CASSERELQGAVGQPQHF. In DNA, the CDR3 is TGTGCCAGCAGTGAACGGGAGCTCCAGGGGGCGGTTGGTCAGCCCCAGCATTTT.

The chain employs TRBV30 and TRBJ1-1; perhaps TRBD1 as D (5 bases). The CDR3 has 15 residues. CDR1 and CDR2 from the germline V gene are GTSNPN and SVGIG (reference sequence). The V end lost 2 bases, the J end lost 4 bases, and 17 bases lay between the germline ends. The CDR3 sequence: CAWSPSLGPSTEAFF. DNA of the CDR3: TGTGCCTGGAGTCCCAGCTTGGGGCCGAGCACTGAAGCTTTCTTT. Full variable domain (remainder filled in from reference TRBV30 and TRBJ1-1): SQTIHQWPATLVQPVGSPLSLECTVEGTSNPNLYWYRQAAGRGLQLLFYSVGIGQISSEVPQNLSASRPQDRQFILSSKKLLLSDSGFYLCAWSPSLGPSTEAFFGQGTRLTVV.

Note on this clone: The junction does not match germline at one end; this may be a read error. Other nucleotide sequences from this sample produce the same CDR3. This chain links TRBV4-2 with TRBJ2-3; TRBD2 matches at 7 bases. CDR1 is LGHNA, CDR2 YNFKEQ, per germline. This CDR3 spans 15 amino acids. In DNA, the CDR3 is TGTGCCAGCAGCGGGAGCGGGGCTAGCACAGATACGCAGTACTTT. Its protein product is CASSGSGASTDTQYF.

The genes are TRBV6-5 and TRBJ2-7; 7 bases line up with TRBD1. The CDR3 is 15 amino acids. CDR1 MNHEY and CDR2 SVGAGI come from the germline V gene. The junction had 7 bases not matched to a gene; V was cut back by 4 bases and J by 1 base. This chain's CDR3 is CASSSPGQTSYEQYF. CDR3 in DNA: TGTGCCAGCAGTTCCCCGGGACAGACGTCCTACGAGCAGTACTTC.

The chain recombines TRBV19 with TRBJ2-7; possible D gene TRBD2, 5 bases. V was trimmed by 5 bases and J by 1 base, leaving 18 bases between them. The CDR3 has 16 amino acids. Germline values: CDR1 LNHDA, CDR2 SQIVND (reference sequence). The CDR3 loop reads CASSLGSSLRSYEQYF. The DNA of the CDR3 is TGTGCCAGTAGTTTGGGGAGTTCCTTACGGTCCTACGAGCAGTACTTC.

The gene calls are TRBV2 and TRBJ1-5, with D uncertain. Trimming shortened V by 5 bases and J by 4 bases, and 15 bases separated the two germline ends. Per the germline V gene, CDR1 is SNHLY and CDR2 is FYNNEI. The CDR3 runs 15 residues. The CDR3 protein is CASSKGRGGNQPQHF. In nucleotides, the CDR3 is TGTGCCAGCAGTAAAGGACGGGGAGGGAATCAGCCCCAGCATTTT.

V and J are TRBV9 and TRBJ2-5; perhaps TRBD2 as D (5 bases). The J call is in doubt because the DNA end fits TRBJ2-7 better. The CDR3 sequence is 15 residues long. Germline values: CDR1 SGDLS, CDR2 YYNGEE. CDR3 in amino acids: CASSLNDYSPYEQYF. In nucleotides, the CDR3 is TGTGCCAGCAGCCTTAATGACTACTCTCCCTACGAGCAGTACTTC.

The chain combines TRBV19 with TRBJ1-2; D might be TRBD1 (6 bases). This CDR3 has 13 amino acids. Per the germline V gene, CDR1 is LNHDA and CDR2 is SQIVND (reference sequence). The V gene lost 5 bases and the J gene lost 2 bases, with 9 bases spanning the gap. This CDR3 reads CASSYRVNYGYTF. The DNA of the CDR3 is TGTGCCAGTAGTTACAGGGTCAACTATGGCTACACCTTC.

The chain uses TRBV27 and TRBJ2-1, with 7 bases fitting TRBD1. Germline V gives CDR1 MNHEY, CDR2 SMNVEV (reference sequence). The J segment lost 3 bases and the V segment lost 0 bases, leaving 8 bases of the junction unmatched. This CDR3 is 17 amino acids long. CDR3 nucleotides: TGTGCCAGCAGTTTATCGGGGGCAGGGGGTCTCTACAATGAGCAGTTCTTC. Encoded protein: CASSLSGAGGLYNEQFF.

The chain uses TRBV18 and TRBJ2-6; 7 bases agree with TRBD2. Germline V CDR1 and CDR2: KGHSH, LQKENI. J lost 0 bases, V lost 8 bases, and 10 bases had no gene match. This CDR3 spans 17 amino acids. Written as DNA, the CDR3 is TGTGCCAGCACCTCTAGCGGACCGAGCTCTGGGGCCAACGTCCTGACTTTC. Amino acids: CASTSSGPSSGANVLTF. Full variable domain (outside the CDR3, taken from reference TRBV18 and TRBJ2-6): NAGVMQNPRHLVRRRGQEARLRCSPMKGHSHVYWYRQLPEEGLKFMVYLQKENIIDESGMPKERFSAEFPKEGPSILRIQQVVRGDSAAYFCASTSSGPSSGANVLTFGAGSRLTVL.